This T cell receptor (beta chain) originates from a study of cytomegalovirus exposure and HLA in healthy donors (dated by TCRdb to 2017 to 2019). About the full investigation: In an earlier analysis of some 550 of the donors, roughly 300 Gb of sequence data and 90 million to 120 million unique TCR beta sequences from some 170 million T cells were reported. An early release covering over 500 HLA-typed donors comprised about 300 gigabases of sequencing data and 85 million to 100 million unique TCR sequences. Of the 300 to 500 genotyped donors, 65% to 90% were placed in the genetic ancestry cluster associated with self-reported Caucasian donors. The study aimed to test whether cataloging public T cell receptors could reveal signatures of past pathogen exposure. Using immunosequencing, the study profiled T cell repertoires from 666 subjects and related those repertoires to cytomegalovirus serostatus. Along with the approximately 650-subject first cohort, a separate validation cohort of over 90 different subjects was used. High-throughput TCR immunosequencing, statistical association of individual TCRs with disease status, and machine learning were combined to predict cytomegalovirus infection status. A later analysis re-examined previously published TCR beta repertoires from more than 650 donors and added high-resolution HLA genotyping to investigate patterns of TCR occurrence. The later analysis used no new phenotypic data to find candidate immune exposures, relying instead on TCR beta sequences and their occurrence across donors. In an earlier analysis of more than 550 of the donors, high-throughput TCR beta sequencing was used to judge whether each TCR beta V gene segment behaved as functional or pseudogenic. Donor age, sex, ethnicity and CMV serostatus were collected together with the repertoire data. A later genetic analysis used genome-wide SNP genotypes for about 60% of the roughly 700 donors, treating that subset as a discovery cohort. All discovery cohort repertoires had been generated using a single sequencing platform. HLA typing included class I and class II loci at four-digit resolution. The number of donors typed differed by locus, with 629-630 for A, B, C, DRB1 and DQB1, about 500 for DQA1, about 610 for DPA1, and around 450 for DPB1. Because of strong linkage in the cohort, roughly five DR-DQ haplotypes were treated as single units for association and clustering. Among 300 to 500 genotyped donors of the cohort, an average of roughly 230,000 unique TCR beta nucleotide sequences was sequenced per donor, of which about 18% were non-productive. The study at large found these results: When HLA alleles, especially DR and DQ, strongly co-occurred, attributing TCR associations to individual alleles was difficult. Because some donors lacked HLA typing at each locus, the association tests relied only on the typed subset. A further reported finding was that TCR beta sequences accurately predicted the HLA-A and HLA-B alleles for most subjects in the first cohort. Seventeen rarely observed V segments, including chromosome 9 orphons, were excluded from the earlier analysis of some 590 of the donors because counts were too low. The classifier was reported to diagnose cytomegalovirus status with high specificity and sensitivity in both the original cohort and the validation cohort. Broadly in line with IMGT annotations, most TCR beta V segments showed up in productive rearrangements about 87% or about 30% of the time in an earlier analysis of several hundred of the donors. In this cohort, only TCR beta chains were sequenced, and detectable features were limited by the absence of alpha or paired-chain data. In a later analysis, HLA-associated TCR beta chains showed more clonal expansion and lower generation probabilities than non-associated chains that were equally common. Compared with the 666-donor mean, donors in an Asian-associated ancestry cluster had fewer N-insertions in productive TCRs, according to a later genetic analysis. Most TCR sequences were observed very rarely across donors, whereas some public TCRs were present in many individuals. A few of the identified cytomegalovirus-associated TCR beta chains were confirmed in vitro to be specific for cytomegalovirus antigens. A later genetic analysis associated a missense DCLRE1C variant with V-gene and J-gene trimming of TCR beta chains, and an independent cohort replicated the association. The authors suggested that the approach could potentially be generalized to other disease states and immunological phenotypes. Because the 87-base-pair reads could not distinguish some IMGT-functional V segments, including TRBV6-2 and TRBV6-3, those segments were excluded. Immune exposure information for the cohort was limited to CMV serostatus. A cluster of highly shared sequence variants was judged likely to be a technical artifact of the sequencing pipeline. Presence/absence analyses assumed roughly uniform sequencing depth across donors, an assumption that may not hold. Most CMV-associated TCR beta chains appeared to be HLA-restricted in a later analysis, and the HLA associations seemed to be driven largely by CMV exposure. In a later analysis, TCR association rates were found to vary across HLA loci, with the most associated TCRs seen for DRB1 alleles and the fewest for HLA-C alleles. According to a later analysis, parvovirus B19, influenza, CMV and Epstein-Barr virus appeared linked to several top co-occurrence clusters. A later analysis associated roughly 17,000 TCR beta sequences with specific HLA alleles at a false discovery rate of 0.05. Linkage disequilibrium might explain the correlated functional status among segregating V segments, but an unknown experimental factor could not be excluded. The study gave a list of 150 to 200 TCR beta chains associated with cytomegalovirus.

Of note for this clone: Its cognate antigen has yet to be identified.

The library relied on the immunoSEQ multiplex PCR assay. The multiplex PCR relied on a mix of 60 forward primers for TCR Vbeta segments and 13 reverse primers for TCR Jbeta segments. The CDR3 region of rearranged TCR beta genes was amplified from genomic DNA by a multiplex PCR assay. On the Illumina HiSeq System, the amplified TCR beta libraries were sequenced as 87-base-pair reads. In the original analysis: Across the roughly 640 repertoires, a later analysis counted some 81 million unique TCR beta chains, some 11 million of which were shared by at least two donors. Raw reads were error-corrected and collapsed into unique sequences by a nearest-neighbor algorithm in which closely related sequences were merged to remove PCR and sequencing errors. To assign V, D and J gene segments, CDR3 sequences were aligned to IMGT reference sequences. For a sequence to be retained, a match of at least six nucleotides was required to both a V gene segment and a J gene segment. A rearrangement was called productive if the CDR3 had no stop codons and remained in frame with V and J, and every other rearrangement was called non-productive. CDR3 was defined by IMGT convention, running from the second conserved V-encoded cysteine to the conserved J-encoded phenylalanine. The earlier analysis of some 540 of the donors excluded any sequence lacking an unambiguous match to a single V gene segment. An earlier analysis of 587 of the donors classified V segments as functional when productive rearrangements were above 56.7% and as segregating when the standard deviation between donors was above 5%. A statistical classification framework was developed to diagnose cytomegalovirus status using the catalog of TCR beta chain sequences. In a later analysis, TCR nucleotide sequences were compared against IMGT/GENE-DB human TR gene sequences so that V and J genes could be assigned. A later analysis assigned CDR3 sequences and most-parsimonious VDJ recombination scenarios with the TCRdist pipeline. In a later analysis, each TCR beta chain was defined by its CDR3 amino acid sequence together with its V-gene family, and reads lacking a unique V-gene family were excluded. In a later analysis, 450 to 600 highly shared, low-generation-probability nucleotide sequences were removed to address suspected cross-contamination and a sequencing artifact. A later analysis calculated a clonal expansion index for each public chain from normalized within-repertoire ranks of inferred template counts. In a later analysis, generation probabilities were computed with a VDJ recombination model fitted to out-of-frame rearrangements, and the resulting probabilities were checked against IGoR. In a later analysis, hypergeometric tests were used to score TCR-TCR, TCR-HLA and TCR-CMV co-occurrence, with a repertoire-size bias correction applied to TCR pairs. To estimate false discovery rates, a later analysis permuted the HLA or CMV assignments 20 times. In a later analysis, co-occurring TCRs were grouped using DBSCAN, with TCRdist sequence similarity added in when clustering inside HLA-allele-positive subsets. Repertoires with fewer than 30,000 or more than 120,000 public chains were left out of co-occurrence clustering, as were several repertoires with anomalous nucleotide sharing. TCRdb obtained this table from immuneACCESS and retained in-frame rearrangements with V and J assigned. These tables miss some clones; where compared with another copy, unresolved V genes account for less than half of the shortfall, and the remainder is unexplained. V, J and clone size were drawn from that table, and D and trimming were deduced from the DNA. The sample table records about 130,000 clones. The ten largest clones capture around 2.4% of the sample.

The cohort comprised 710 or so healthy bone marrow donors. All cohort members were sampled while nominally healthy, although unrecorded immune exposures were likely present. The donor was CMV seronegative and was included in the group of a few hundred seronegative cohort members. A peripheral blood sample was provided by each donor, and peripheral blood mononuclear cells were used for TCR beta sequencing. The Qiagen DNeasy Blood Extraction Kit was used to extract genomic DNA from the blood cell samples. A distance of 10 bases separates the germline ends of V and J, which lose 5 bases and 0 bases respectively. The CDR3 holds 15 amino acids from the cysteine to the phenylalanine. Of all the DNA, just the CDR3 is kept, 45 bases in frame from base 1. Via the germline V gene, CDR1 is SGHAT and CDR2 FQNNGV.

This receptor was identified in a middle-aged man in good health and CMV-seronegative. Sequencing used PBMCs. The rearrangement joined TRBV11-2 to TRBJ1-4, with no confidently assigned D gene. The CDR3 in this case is CASSRYSATNEKLFF. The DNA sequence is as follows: TGTGCCAGCAGCCGATACAGTGCAACTAATGAAAAACTGTTTTTT.